These T cell receptor beta chains were read from a single sample in a study of blood T cell repertoires in COVID-19. Sequencing used immunoSEQ multiplex PCR; TCRdb keeps in-frame clones, though not all of them. The repertoire holds 100,000 or so clones, 70% to 90% seen once, with roughly 13% in the top ten. Specimen: peripheral blood. These receptor sequences come from a woman aged 60-75 years in a cohort sampled during active or convalescent COVID-19. The CDR3 runs from the conserved cysteine through the conserved F or W. D genes are given only for firm matches. The size entry is marked missing in some rows and otherwise reads once, few, many or a size class.

TGTGCCAGCAGCTTACCCGGGGGACAGGTTAATGAAAAACTGTTTTTT CASSLPGGQVNEKLFF TRBD1 - TRBJ1-4 TRBV5-5
TGTGCCAGCTCACCAAGACTAGCGGGAGGGTACAATGAGCAGTTCTTC CASSPRLAGGYNEQFF TRBD2 few TRBJ2-1 TRBV18
TGCGCCAGCAGCGAGGTGGCCAGCTACAATGAGCAGTTCTTC CASSEVASYNEQFF - - TRBJ2-1 TRBV5-1
TGTGCCAGCAGCCAAGTACAGGGATTCGGCTACACCTTC CASSQVQGFGYTF - - TRBJ1-2 TRBV3-1/TRBV3-2
TGCGCCAGCAGCTTGCTAAGTTCCTACGAGCAGTACTTC CASSLLSSYEQYF - - TRBJ2-7 TRBV5-1
TGTGCCAGTAGTCCCGGGTACACAGATACGCAGTATTTT CASSPGYTDTQYF - - TRBJ2-3 TRBV19
TGTGCCAGCATCCAGATAGACAGTAACACTGAAGCTTTCTTT CASIQIDSNTEAFF - - TRBJ1-1 TRBV6-5
TGTGCCAGCAGCTTGGAGAGGGCCGATCAAACCTTC CASSLERADQTF - once TRBJ1-2 TRBV5-4
TGCGCCAGCAGTGGTAAAAATGAGCAGTTCTTC CASSGKNEQFF - - TRBJ2-1 TRBV10-2
TGTGCCAGCAGCCGGAGGACAGGGGATGGGCAGCCCCAGCATTTT CASSRRTGDGQPQHF TRBD1 - TRBJ1-5 TRBV5-5
TGTGCCAGCAGCGTGGGGACTAGCGGCAGTCGGGAGCAGTTCTTC CASSVGTSGSREQFF TRBD2 - TRBJ2-1 TRBV9
TGTGCCAGCAGCGGGGGGGCGAGCTACAATGAGCAGTTCTTC CASSGGASYNEQFF - - TRBJ2-1 TRBV7-2
TGCGCCAGCAGCGCCGGGACAGCCTCCTACGAGCAGTACTTC CASSAGTASYEQYF TRBD1 few TRBJ2-7 TRBV5-1